The next 10 T cell receptor beta chains were all read from a single sample in a study of blood T cell repertoires in COVID-19. The method was immunoSEQ multiplex PCR; TCRdb's version includes in-frame clones alone and lacks a portion of them. Among some 290,000 clones listed, roughly 88% were seen once. The sequenced sample consisted of peripheral blood. These receptors came from a woman aged 30 to 39 with COVID-19, enrolled during active disease.

The V gene is TRBV10-2, the J gene TRBJ2-1, with 7 bases lining up with TRBD1. The germline gives CDR1 WSHSY, CDR2 SAAADI. The CDR3 covers 15 residues. The ends lost 7 bases at V and 6 bases at J; junction bases unmatched: 12. The chain's CDR3 is CASTQDRVQANEQFF. The CDR3 DNA is TGCGCCAGCACCCAAGACAGGGTGCAGGCCAATGAGCAGTTCTTC.

This clone was observed a few times. The chain joins TRBV6-2 or TRBV6-3 to TRBJ2-3; 12 positions agree with TRBD1. The CDR3 consists of 14 residues. The trim removed 5 bases at V and 4 bases at J, leaving 1 base unmatched. Germline CDR1 MNHEY, CDR2 SVGEGT. The CDR3 region is CASSGTGGADTQYF. Written as DNA, the CDR3 is TGTGCCAGCAGTGGGACAGGGGGCGCAGATACGCAGTATTTT.

The chain carries TRBV7-9 and TRBJ2-6; D not resolved. Per germline, CDR1 SEHNR and CDR2 FQNEAQ (reference sequence). CDR3 size: 14 residues. Deletions cut 3 bases from V and 2 bases from J, with 5 bases between. CDR3 in DNA: TGTGCCAGCAGCTTGAGTCCTGGGGCCAACGTCCTGACTTTC. Translated: CASSLSPGANVLTF.

V is TRBV19 and J is TRBJ1-1; weak D call: TRBD1 (6 bases). The CDR3 covers 15 residues. Germline V gene lookup returns CDR1 LNHDA and CDR2 SQIVND (reference sequence). V was trimmed by 0 bases and J by 2 bases, leaving 10 bases between them. This CDR3 is CASSIEGGRNTEAFF. DNA for the CDR3: TGTGCCAGTAGTATAGAAGGGGGACGAAACACTGAAGCTTTCTTT.

DNA for the CDR3: TGCAGTGCTAGACAGGGCACTGAAGCTTTCTTT. Translation: CSARQGTEAFF. The chain carries TRBV20-1 and TRBJ1-1; weak D call: TRBD1 (5 bases). The germline V gene encodes CDR1 DFQATT and CDR2 SNEGSKA (reference sequence). With 2 bases removed from V and 4 bases from J, the gap between germline ends came to 5 bases. This CDR3 region has 11 residues.

The V gene is TRBV6-5, the J gene TRBJ1-1, with D unresolved. Germline V lookup: CDR1 MNHEY, CDR2 SVGAGI. V was trimmed by 4 bases and J by 0 bases, leaving 15 bases between them. There are 16 residues in the CDR3. This chain's CDR3 is CASSSARSLMNTEAFF. The CDR3, as DNA: TGTGCCAGCAGTTCCGCGAGGTCTCTCATGAACACTGAAGCTTTCTTT.

The chain uses TRBV18 and TRBJ1-1; possibly TRBD1 for D (6 bases). The germline CDR1 and CDR2 sequences are KGHSH and LQKENI. Trimming shortened V by 4 bases and J by 3 bases, and 12 bases separated the two germline ends. CDR3 size: 14 residues. For the CDR3, the DNA is TGTGCCAGCTCACTTCAGCAGGGGTACACTGAAGCTTTCTTT. This codes for CASSLQQGYTEAFF.

This chain connects TRBV9 to TRBJ1-2; TRBD1 matches at 9 bases. The trim removed 0 bases at V and 2 bases at J, leaving 11 bases unmatched. Germline CDR1 reads SGDLS; CDR2 reads YYNGEE. This CDR3 has 18 residues. CDR3 bases: TGTGCCAGCAGCGTAGGTTACAGGGGGCTTGGGGAAAACTATGGCTACACCTTC. Protein product: CASSVGYRGLGENYGYTF.

The V and J genes are TRBV15 and TRBJ2-2; D unresolved. V was pared by 0 bases and J by 3 bases, with 11 bases between. The CDR3 consists of 16 residues. From germline, CDR1 is LNHNV and CDR2 YYDKDF (reference sequence). As DNA, the CDR3 is TGTGCCACCAGCAGAGAGATCTCTGCAGACACCGGGGAGCTGTTTTTT. Residues: CATSREISADTGELFF.

CDR3 coding DNA: TGCAGCGTTGAAGGGCAGGGGGCAAACATTCAGTACTTC. It is translated as CSVEGQGANIQYF. The J gene is TRBJ2-4, the V gene TRBV29-1; the match to TRBD1 covers 8 bases. Trimming cost V 1 base and J 6 bases; bases outside gene matches: 2. Germline CDR1 SQVTM, CDR2 ANQGSEA. There are 13 residues in the CDR3.